This T cell receptor beta chain came from a study of T cell clusters in autoimmune cytopenias. Each sample's input was roughly 250 ng genomic DNA, 35,000 to 40,000 genome equivalents. The CDR3 runs 16 residues. Per the germline V gene, CDR1 is SQVTM and CDR2 is ANQGSEA. TRB rearrangements were amplified by touch-down multiplex PCR with mixed TRB-A/B primers. TCRdb re-called the multiplex PCR reads and gives one entry per CDR3 protein, without DNA. The table lists about 11,000 distinct CDR3 sequences. According to its frequency, this clonotype is medium-sized. Its cognate antigen is unknown. Study-wide points: Comparing secondary cytopenia with chronic lymphocytic leukemia showed no cluster-lack signature, apparently masked by lymphoma repertoire. The T cell clusters came from computational analysis alone and lack functional validation.

The data were also submitted as part of a second study, on T cell repertoires in aging, cancer and after chemotherapy. As that study records: Age-matched healthy donors had significantly more diverse, less clonal blood TCR repertoires than untreated cancer patients. Across the chemotherapy interval, each cancer cohort showed higher median generation probability, suggesting thymic rebound.

The TCR was taken from a human donor in good health. Sequencing was carried out using peripheral blood. The V gene is TRBV29-1, the J gene TRBJ1-2; TCRdb calls TRBD1, which cannot be checked without DNA. Here the CDR3 reads CSVPRLGQGGNYGYTF.